One and the same sample provided the 30 T cell receptor beta chains below, sequenced in a study of T cell responses to AZD1222 COVID-19 vaccine. The repertoire was sequenced with immunoSEQ multiplex PCR; TCRdb's copy has only in-frame clones and lacks some. The data contain about 140,000 clones, roughly 92% of them singletons. Sample: peripheral blood, taken on day 0 of AZD1222 vaccination. The source of these receptors is an adult in good health.

V usage is TRBV28 and J usage is TRBJ1-2; a weak D match, TRBD1 (5 bases). The CDR3 contains 13 residues. The germline V gene encodes CDR1 MDHEN and CDR2 SYDVKM. V lost 2 bases, J lost 6 bases, and 10 bases lay in between. CDR3 DNA sequence: TGTGCCAGCAGTTTAGACAGAAATGATGGCTACACCTTC. It codes for CASSLDRNDGYTF.

The table lists this clone with a few counts. The rearrangement uses TRBV28 and TRBJ2-7; 7 nucleotides align to TRBD1. The CDR3 runs 16 residues. Germline CDR1 reads MDHEN; CDR2 reads SYDVKM. The ends lost 7 bases at V and 0 bases at J; junction bases unmatched: 12. This CDR3 reads CASNIRDRRSSYEQYF. In nucleotides, the CDR3 is TGTGCCAGCAATATACGGGACAGAAGGAGCTCCTACGAGCAGTACTTC.

The chain recombines TRBV11-3 with TRBJ2-1; D is uncertain. The CDR3 extends over 15 amino acids. Trimming shortened V by 6 bases and J by 7 bases, and 19 bases separated the two germline ends. From germline, CDR1 is SGHNT and CDR2 YENEEA. The CDR3 bases are TGTGCCAGCAGTTCCTTCGGACCTCCTGGGAATGAGCAGTTCTTC. This translates into CASSSFGPPGNEQFF. Variable domain in full (rest from reference TRBV11-3 and TRBJ2-1): EAGVVQSPRYKIIEKKQPVAFWCNPISGHNTLYWYLQNLGQGPELLIRYENEEAVDDSQLPKDRFSAERLKGVDSTLKIQPAELGDSAVYLCASSSFGPPGNEQFFGPGTRLTVL.

This clone was recorded once. CDR3 amino acids: CASSLWALDSNQPQHF. The CDR3 nucleotides read TGTGCCAGCAGTTTATGGGCCCTAGATAGCAATCAGCCCCAGCATTTT. The chain links TRBV28 to TRBJ1-5; no clear D gene. The CDR3 sequence is 16 residues long. Trimming took 0 bases from V and 0 from J, leaving 9 bases between them. Germline V lookup: CDR1 MDHEN, CDR2 SYDVKM. Variable domain in full (rest from reference TRBV28 and TRBJ1-5): DVKVTQSSRYLVKRTGEKVFLECVQDMDHENMFWYRQDPGLGLRLIYFSYDVKMKEKGDIPEGYSVSREKKERFSLILESASTNQTSMYLCASSLWALDSNQPQHFGDGTRLSIL.

This chain uses TRBV7-3 with TRBJ2-1, with a possible D match to TRBD2 (5 bases). V lost 5 bases and J 0 bases, leaving 11 bases between the germline ends. Germline-derived CDR1 and CDR2 are SGHTA and FQGTGA. This CDR3 spans 15 amino acids. This chain's CDR3 is CASSPSGSSYNEQFF. Here the CDR3 DNA reads TGTGCCAGCAGCCCGAGCGGTAGCTCCTACAATGAGCAGTTCTTC.

The chain recombines TRBV7-3 with TRBJ1-5; D not certain. Trimming left V 5 bases short and J 4 bases short, with 9 bases between. Per germline, CDR1 SGHTA and CDR2 FQGTGA. CDR3 size: 13 residues. Written as DNA, the CDR3 is TGTGCCAGCAGCCCGGGAGGGAATCAGCCCCAGCATTTT. Translating it yields CASSPGGNQPQHF.

The V gene is TRBV3-1 (or the pseudogene TRBV3-2), the J gene TRBJ2-1; TRBD2 matches at 14 bases. Germline lookup yields CDR1 LGHDT and CDR2 YNNKEL (reference sequence). This CDR3 has 19 residues. Trimming removed 4 bases from V and 3 bases from J; junction bases left unmatched: 11. This chain's CDR3 is CASSRGPLGLAGVYNEQFF. The CDR3 DNA follows: TGTGCCAGCAGCCGAGGACCCCTGGGACTAGCGGGAGTCTACAATGAGCAGTTCTTC.

The chain uses TRBV3-1 (or the pseudogene TRBV3-2) and TRBJ2-7, with TRBD1 identical over 8 bases. CDR3 length: 13 amino acids. Per germline, CDR1 LGHDT and CDR2 YNNKEL (reference sequence). With V trimmed by 4 bases and J by 3 bases, 2 bases remained unmatched. In DNA form, the CDR3 reads TGTGCCAGCAGCCGACAGGGGAACTACGAGCAGTACTTC. Residues: CASSRQGNYEQYF.

V and J are TRBV4-2 and TRBJ1-3, with 9 bases aligning to TRBD1. V lost 7 bases to trimming and J lost 4 bases; unmatched junction nucleotides: 17. Germline lookup yields CDR1 LGHNA and CDR2 YNFKEQ. The CDR3 runs to 18 residues. For the CDR3, the DNA is TGTGCCAGCACTCTTTTGGGACAGGGATCTCGTCGGGGAAACACCATATATTTT. Protein product: CASTLLGQGSRRGNTIYF.

This clone is a singleton in its sample. The chain carries TRBV27 and TRBJ2-1; no reliable D call. Per germline, CDR1 MNHEY and CDR2 SMNVEV (reference sequence). The ends were cut back, 6 bases at V and 3 bases at J, with 12 bases in the middle. This CDR3 contains 14 residues. The CDR3 protein is CASSRRVGYNEQFF. The CDR3 DNA sequence: TGTGCCAGCAGCCGCAGAGTAGGCTACAATGAGCAGTTCTTC.

The chain links TRBV28 to TRBJ2-2; 8 positions match TRBD1. This CDR3 comprises 14 residues. J gave up 7 bases and V 6 bases, and 7 bases lay outside the gene matches. CDR1 MDHEN and CDR2 SYDVKM come from the germline V gene. In DNA, the CDR3 is TGTGCCAGCAGATTGACAGGGGAGTACGGGGAGCTGTTTTTT. Protein product: CASRLTGEYGELFF.

The genes are TRBV6-6 and TRBJ2-3, with 13 bases that match TRBD2. This CDR3 is 15 amino acids long. CDR1 and CDR2 from the germline V gene are MNHNY and SVGAGI (reference sequence). The V gene end was trimmed by 5 bases and the J gene end by 4 bases; junction bases not matched to a gene: 3. The CDR3 DNA reads as TGTGCCAGCAGTCCCACTAGCGGGAGGGCAGATACGCAGTATTTT. Amino acids: CASSPTSGRADTQYF.

V usage is TRBV21-1 and J usage is TRBJ2-6; TRBD1 is taken as the D call from the table, unchecked against the DNA. TRBV21-1 represents a pseudogene. This CDR3 region has 21 residues. The CDR3: CASSKKQLGQGPQDGANVLTF. The CDR3 bases are TGTGCCAGCAGCAAAAAGCAATTGGGACAGGGCCCCCAGGATGGGGCCAACGTCCTGACTTTC.

The rearrangement joins TRBV6-6 to TRBJ1-2, with TRBD1 matching 7 bases. The CDR3 is 14 amino acids. V trimming: 2 bases; J trimming: 4 bases; junction bases outside the gene matches: 4. Per germline, CDR1 MNHNY and CDR2 SVGAGI (reference sequence). The CDR3 region has the DNA TGTGCCAGCAGTTACAGGGACAGCGGCTATGGCTACACCTTC. Protein product: CASSYRDSGYGYTF.

The CDR3 here is CASSSLWVAGSQETQYF. The CDR3, as DNA: TGCGCCAGCAGCTCCCTCTGGGTAGCGGGCTCTCAAGAGACCCAGTACTTC. The chain combines TRBV5-1 with TRBJ2-5; 7 nucleotides align to TRBD2. The V gene's germline CDR1 is SGHRS and CDR2 YFSETQ. V lost 3 bases to trimming and J lost 2 bases; unmatched junction nucleotides: 13. The CDR3 runs to 17 residues.

The gene calls are TRBV6-2 or TRBV6-3 and TRBJ2-5; D gene uncertain. The V gene's germline CDR1 is MNHEY and CDR2 SVGEGT. V gave up 5 bases and J gave up 7 bases, with 11 bases separating them. CDR3 length: 12 amino acids. The CDR3 nucleotides are TGTGCCAGCAGTCCCCCCTTGTGGACCCAGTACTTC. Translated: CASSPPLWTQYF.

The chain employs TRBV30 and TRBJ1-5; D gene uncertain. The germline V gene has CDR1 GTSNPN and CDR2 SVGIG (reference sequence). V was clipped by 5 bases and J by 1 base, with 6 bases between them. This CDR3 has 12 residues. CDR3 DNA: TGTGCCTGGGCCGGGAGCAATCAGCCCCAGCATTTT. Encoded protein: CAWAGSNQPQHF. The full variable domain, rest sourced from reference TRBV30 and TRBJ1-5, is SQTIHQWPATLVQPVGSPLSLECTVEGTSNPNLYWYRQAAGRGLQLLFYSVGIGQISSEVPQNLSASRPQDRQFILSSKKLLLSDSGFYLCAWAGSNQPQHFGDGTRLSIL.

This sequence joins TRBV3-1 (or the pseudogene TRBV3-2) and TRBJ1-2; D might be TRBD1 (6 bases). This CDR3 spans 15 amino acids. Germline loops: CDR1 LGHDT, CDR2 YNNKEL (reference sequence). V gave up 4 bases and J gave up 2 bases, with 14 bases separating them. The CDR3 spells CASSLSVGANYGYTF. In nucleotides, the CDR3 is TGTGCCAGCAGCCTATCAGTGGGGGCCAACTATGGCTACACCTTC.

In DNA, the CDR3 is TGTGCCAGCAGTGGACAGGGAGAGGTTCAGTGGGCCCAGCATTTT. Its translation: CASSGQGEVQWAQHF. This chain joins TRBV2 and TRBJ1-5; the match to TRBD1 covers 7 bases. The CDR3 consists of 15 residues. V lost 4 bases, J lost 11 bases, and 14 bases stayed unmatched. The germline V gene has CDR1 SNHLY and CDR2 FYNNEI.

The chain has TRBV28 and TRBJ1-2, with 7 nucleotides matching TRBD1. The CDR3 extends over 14 amino acids. Germline loops: CDR1 MDHEN, CDR2 SYDVKM. Unmatched junction bases numbered 11, after V lost 6 bases and J lost 7 bases. The CDR3 region has the DNA TGTGCCAGCAGCCCAGACAGGGTGATGAGTGGCTACACCTTC. It encodes CASSPDRVMSGYTF.

V usage is TRBV11-2 and J usage is TRBJ1-2; D may be TRBD1 (5 bases). Trimming took off 4 bases at V and 8 bases at J, with 14 bases between the two ends. The CDR3 spans 13 residues. Germline V gene data show CDR1 as SGHAT and CDR2 as FQNNGV. CDR3 loop: CASSSPGARGYTF. The DNA for the CDR3 is TGTGCCAGCAGCTCCCCCGGGGCGCGGGGCTACACCTTC. Full variable domain (outside the CDR3, taken from reference TRBV11-2 and TRBJ1-2): EAGVAQSPRYKIIEKRQSVAFWCNPISGHATLYWYQQILGQGPKLLIQFQNNGVVDDSQLPKDRFSAERLKGVDSTLKIQPAKLEDSAVYLCASSSPGARGYTFGSGTRLTVV.

The chain carries TRBV6-6 and TRBJ2-7; TRBD1 matches at 7 bases. Germline lookup yields CDR1 MNHNY and CDR2 SVGAGI (reference sequence). CDR3 length: 19 amino acids. J lost 0 bases, V lost 6 bases, and 20 bases had no gene match. CDR3 sequence (DNA): TGTGCCAGCAGCTGGGACAGAGGGAGTTGGAGCGAGAGCTCCTACGAGCAGTACTTC. Encoded protein: CASSWDRGSWSESSYEQYF.

V and J are TRBV18 and TRBJ2-7; 9 nucleotides align to TRBD1. Germline CDR1 and CDR2: KGHSH and LQKENI. CDR3 length equals 15 residues. The trim removed 3 bases at V and 4 bases at J, leaving 7 bases unmatched. DNA for the CDR3: TGTGCCAGCTCACCGGTGGGACAGGGAAGGTACGAGCAGTACTTC. It encodes CASSPVGQGRYEQYF. Looking up the rest from reference TRBV18 and TRBJ2-7 gives the full variable domain: NAGVMQNPRHLVRRRGQEARLRCSPMKGHSHVYWYRQLPEEGLKFMVYLQKENIIDESGMPKERFSAEFPKEGPSILRIQQVVRGDSAAYFCASSPVGQGRYEQYFGPGTRLTVT.

The V gene is TRBV27, the J gene TRBJ1-2; no clear D. Germline CDR1 and CDR2: MNHEY and SMNVEV (reference sequence). The germline V and J ends were trimmed by 2 bases and 2 bases, with 6 bases remaining between them. The CDR3 is made up of 13 amino acids. This chain's CDR3 is CASSLKQNYGYTF. The CDR3 region has the DNA TGTGCCAGCAGTTTAAAACAGAACTATGGCTACACCTTC.

This chain joins TRBV4-2 and TRBJ1-3; weak D call: TRBD1 (6 bases). The CDR3 runs to 15 residues. V was pared by 3 bases and J by 1 base, with 10 bases between. Germline V gene lookup returns CDR1 LGHNA and CDR2 YNFKEQ. CDR3 sequence: CASSHPDRSGNTIYF. CDR3 in DNA: TGTGCCAGCAGCCATCCGGACAGATCTGGAAACACCATATATTTT.

This chain links TRBV3-1 (or the pseudogene TRBV3-2) with TRBJ1-3; D gene unclear. The germline V gene has CDR1 LGHDT and CDR2 YNNKEL (reference sequence). The CDR3 sequence is 19 residues long. Deletions cut 1 base from V and 4 bases from J, with 23 bases between. The CDR3 sequence is CASSQGAASLLLWGNTIYF. CDR3 bases: TGTGCCAGCAGCCAAGGGGCAGCCTCTCTTCTTCTCTGGGGAAACACCATATATTTT.

J is TRBJ1-1 and V is TRBV9; tentatively, D is TRBD1 (5 bases). CDR3 length: 13 amino acids. Germline-derived CDR1 and CDR2 are SGDLS and YYNGEE. The V end was cut by 4 bases, the J end by 2 bases, with 9 bases between. CDR3 bases: TGTGCCAGCAGCCTGCAGGGAAACACTGAAGCTTTCTTT. Translating gives CASSLQGNTEAFF.

The V call is TRBV12-3 or TRBV12-4, the J call TRBJ2-2; D gene unclear. Trimming cost V 8 bases and J 0 bases, with 4 bases left between them. This CDR3 spans 12 amino acids. This chain's CDR3 is CASPTNTGELFF. The CDR3 coding sequence is TGTGCCAGCCCAACGAACACCGGGGAGCTGTTTTTT.

The J gene is TRBJ1-1, the V gene TRBV10-3; D perhaps matches TRBD1 (6 bases). CDR1 and CDR2 (germline): ENHRY, SYGVKD. V was cut by 10 bases and J by 1 base, with 19 bases left in between. The length of the CDR3 is 15 residues. The CDR3 sequence: CATTSLGHRNTEAFF. As DNA, the CDR3 is TGTGCCACTACCTCCCTGGGACATAGGAACACTGAAGCTTTCTTT.

The chain links TRBV4-1 to TRBJ2-7; D is possibly TRBD1 (7 bases). Trimming cost V 3 bases and J 3 bases, with 15 bases left between them. Germline CDR1 and CDR2: MGHRA and YSYEKL. The CDR3 has 15 residues. The CDR3 spells CASSHLSRGDYEQYF. CDR3 nucleotide sequence: TGCGCCAGCAGCCATCTCAGCAGGGGGGACTACGAGCAGTACTTC.